Below, 3 T cell receptor beta chains from the same sample are listed, as sequenced in a study of T-cell reconstitution after alpha-beta-depleted transplantation in children. Researchers prepared the TCRbeta library using unique molecular identifiers, the study reports. TCRdb re-analysed the PCR reads in MiXCR, keeping a single row per CDR3 protein. In the table there are 800,000 to 1,000,000 distinct CDR3 sequences, less than 30% of which are singletons. The starting material was PBMCs, mostly from graft donor cells, obtained 360 days after TCRalphabeta/CD19-depleted stem cell transplant. Source of these receptors: a boy younger than two who had a stem cell transplant for SCID, so the T cells may come from the graft donor.

The V call is TRBV28, the J call TRBJ2-1; 9 nucleotides agree with TRBD1. Germline V gene data show CDR1 as MDHEN and CDR2 as SYDVKM. The CDR3 sequence is 14 residues long. The ends lost 9 bases at V and 8 bases at J; junction bases unmatched: 11. CDR3 DNA: TGTGCCAGTGGGGGGGGACAGGGTTTTGATGAGCAGTTCTTC. This gives the protein CASGGGQGFDEQFF.

This chain joins TRBV29-1 and TRBJ1-1, with 7 bases identical to TRBD1. The V gene's germline CDR1 is SQVTM and CDR2 ANQGSEA. With V trimmed by 2 bases and J by 8 bases, 5 bases remained unmatched. The length of the CDR3 is 12 residues. The CDR3 DNA reads TGCAGCGTTGAATCGTACAGGGGAGAAGCTTTCTTT. Protein: CSVESYRGEAFF.

The genes are TRBV7-3 and TRBJ2-1, with D unclear. Germline CDR1 SGHTA, CDR2 FQGTGA. V was trimmed by 3 bases and J by 0 bases, leaving 21 bases between them. This CDR3 comprises 19 residues. DNA for the CDR3: TGTGCCAGCAGCTTTTCCCCCGAGGCGGAGAAGAGCTCCTACAATGAGCAGTTCTTC. Its protein product is CASSFSPEAEKSSYNEQFF.